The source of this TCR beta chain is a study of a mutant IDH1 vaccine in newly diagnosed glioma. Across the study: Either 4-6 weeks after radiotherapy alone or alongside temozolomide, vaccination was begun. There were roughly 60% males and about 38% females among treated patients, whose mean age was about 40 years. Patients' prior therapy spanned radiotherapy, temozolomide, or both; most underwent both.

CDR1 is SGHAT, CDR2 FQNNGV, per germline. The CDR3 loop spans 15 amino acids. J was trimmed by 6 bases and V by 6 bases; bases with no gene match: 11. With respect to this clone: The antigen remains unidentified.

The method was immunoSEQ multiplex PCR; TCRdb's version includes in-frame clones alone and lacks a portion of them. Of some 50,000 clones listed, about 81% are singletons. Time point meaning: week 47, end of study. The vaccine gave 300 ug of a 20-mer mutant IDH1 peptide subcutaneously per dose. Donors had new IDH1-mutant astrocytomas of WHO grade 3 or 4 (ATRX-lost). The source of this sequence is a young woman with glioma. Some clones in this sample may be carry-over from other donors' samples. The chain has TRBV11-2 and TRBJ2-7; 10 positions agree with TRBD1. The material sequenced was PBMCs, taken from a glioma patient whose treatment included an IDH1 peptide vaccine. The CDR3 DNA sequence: TGTGCCAGCAGTGGGGCCTGGGGACAGGGGCTCGAGCAGTACTTC. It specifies CASSGAWGQGLEQYF.